A single sample gave rise to the 13 T cell receptor beta chains below, sequenced in a study of early T cells in non-severe SARS-CoV-2 infection. TCRdb recomputed calls from the 5' RACE reads with MiXCR, one row per CDR3 protein. This sample has tens of thousands of distinct CDR3 sequences, with approximately 10% found just once. Sample: whole blood. These receptor sequences come from an adult who was a healthcare worker with PCR-confirmed SARS-CoV-2 infection or an uninfected control (not recorded which).

The table lists this clonotype with a few counts. The chain employs TRBV19 and TRBJ2-2; D is possibly TRBD2 (5 bases). Germline assignment: CDR1 LNHDA and CDR2 SQIVND (reference sequence). The CDR3 spans 15 residues. Trimming cost V 1 base and J 2 bases, with 8 bases left between them. The CDR3 DNA follows: TGTGCCAGTAGTATAGTAGGGAGAAACACCGGGGAGCTGTTTTTT. Translation gives CASSIVGRNTGELFF. Drawing the rest from reference TRBV19 and TRBJ2-2, the complete variable domain is DGGITQSPKYLFRKEGQNVTLSCEQNLNHDAMYWYRQDPGQGLRLIYYSQIVNDFQKGDIAEGYSVSREKKESFPLTVTSAQKNPTAFYLCASSIVGRNTGELFFGEGSRLTVL.

Comment on this clonotype: One end of the junction is discordant with germline, which a read error may explain. The J gene is TRBJ1-2, the V gene TRBV6-1; no definite D call. Per the germline V gene, CDR1 is MNHNS and CDR2 is SASEGT. The CDR3 is 11 amino acids. The DNA of the CDR3 is TGTGCCAGCAGTGAGTTAGAACAGCCGCTCTTC. Protein product: CASSELEQPLF.

This clonotype occurred many times. The V and J genes are TRBV5-4 and TRBJ2-7, with D possibly matching TRBD2 (5 bases). Trimming stripped 0 bases from V and 7 bases from J, with 14 bases between. Germline V lookup: CDR1 SGHNT, CDR2 YYREEE (reference sequence). The CDR3 consists of 14 residues. The CDR3 DNA reads as TGTGCCAGCAGCTTGGGTCCGGGGTCGGAAGAGCAGTACTTC. It specifies CASSLGPGSEEQYF.

This clonotype came up a few times. This chain links TRBV6-6 with TRBJ2-1; D is uncertain. CDR3 length: 14 amino acids. Germline V gene sequence: CDR1 MNHNY, CDR2 SVGAGI (reference sequence). Trimming removed 2 bases at V and 9 bases at J, with 14 bases between. The CDR3 DNA reads as TGTGCCAGCAGTTACGGGGTAGCTCCTAGTGAGCAGTTCTTC. Protein sequence: CASSYGVAPSEQFF.

There are a few counts of this clonotype. The V and J genes are TRBV12-3 or TRBV12-4 and TRBJ2-1; TRBD1 agrees at 9 bases. CDR3 length: 14 residues. The V and J ends lost 3 bases and 7 bases, in that order; junction bases with no gene match: 4. The DNA of the CDR3 is TGTGCCAGCAGTTTTAGTGACAGGGGGAATGAGCAGTTCTTC. The encoded protein is CASSFSDRGNEQFF.

In this sample, this clonotype turned up a few times. The chain couples TRBV29-1 to TRBJ2-3; D gene uncertain. Trimming took off 3 bases at V and 5 bases at J, with 9 bases between the two ends. Per the germline V gene, CDR1 is SQVTM and CDR2 is ANQGSEA. The CDR3 contains 12 residues. For the CDR3, the DNA is TGCAGCGTTGAGGCTGTTGGAGATACGCAGTATTTT. Protein: CSVEAVGDTQYF.

This clonotype is medium-sized. V and J are TRBV5-1 and TRBJ1-6; possible D gene TRBD1, 5 bases. Germline-derived CDR1 and CDR2 are SGHRS and YFSETQ. The CDR3 contains 15 residues. Trimming removed 0 bases from V and 5 bases from J, with 9 bases in between. CDR3 amino acids: CASSLEGFNNSPLHF. The CDR3 nucleotides read TGCGCCAGCAGCTTGGAGGGGTTCAATAATTCACCCCTCCACTTT.

The CDR3 coding sequence is TGCGCCAGCAGCCAAGATGTGGCTAGCGGGAGGACAGATACGCAGTATTTT. Encoded protein: CASSQDVASGRTDTQYF. V usage is TRBV4-3 and J usage is TRBJ2-3; 11 bases are shared with TRBD2. The CDR3 sequence is 17 residues long. From germline, CDR1 is LGHNA and CDR2 YSLEER. After removal of 0 bases from V and 3 bases from J, the junction contained 5 bases not matched to a gene.

This clonotype was observed at least ten times. The rearrangement uses TRBV7-2 and TRBJ2-7; TRBD1 matches at 8 bases. The junction had 5 bases not matched to a gene; V was cut back by 1 base and J by 3 bases. The CDR3 length is 15 residues. Germline V gives CDR1 SGHTA, CDR2 FQGNSA. CDR3 in amino acids: CASSLGLTGDYEQYF. In nucleotides, the CDR3 is TGTGCCAGCAGCTTAGGACTGACAGGGGACTACGAGCAGTACTTC. The variable domain in full, completed from reference TRBV7-2 and TRBJ2-7, reads GAGVSQSPSNKVTEKGKDVELRCDPISGHTALYWYRQSLGQGLEFLIYFQGNSAPDKSGLPSDRFSAERTGGSVSTLTIQRTQQEDSAVYLCASSLGLTGDYEQYFGPGTRLTVT.

This clonotype has a count of ten or more. The CDR3 DNA reads as TGCAGTGCTAGAATAGATTTGAGAACTGAAGCTTTCTTT. This translates into CSARIDLRTEAFF. J is TRBJ1-1 and V is TRBV20-1; no clear D. The germline V and J ends were trimmed by 2 bases and 5 bases, with 12 bases remaining between them. CDR1 and CDR2 (germline): DFQATT, SNEGSKA (reference sequence). The CDR3 consists of 13 residues.

In this sample, this clonotype turned up a few times. This rearrangement joins TRBV28 to TRBJ1-5, with a possible D match to TRBD1 (6 bases). Trimming left V 6 bases short and J 3 bases short, with 9 bases between. CDR3 length: 13 residues. The germline V gene has CDR1 MDHEN and CDR2 SYDVKM. The CDR3 sequence: CASRGQFNQPQHF. The CDR3 DNA follows: TGTGCCAGCAGAGGACAGTTCAATCAGCCCCAGCATTTT. The variable domain in full, with the rest retrieved from reference TRBV28 and TRBJ1-5, is DVKVTQSSRYLVKRTGEKVFLECVQDMDHENMFWYRQDPGLGLRLIYFSYDVKMKEKGDIPEGYSVSREKKERFSLILESASTNQTSMYLCASRGQFNQPQHFGDGTRLSIL.

This clonotype is large (0.1 to 1%) within its sample. This sequence joins TRBV20-1 and TRBJ2-7, with a tentative D call TRBD2 (5 bases). Trimming took 3 bases from V and 6 from J, leaving 21 bases between them. Germline CDR1 is DFQATT and CDR2 is SNEGSKA (reference sequence). The CDR3 spans 15 residues. The CDR3 region is CSASPTSGFAGEQYF. The DNA for the CDR3 is TGCAGTGCTAGTCCTACTTCTGGGTTTGCGGGCGAGCAGTACTTC.

This clonotype has ten or more counts. The rearrangement links TRBV13 to TRBJ2-7, with 8 bases fitting TRBD1. This CDR3 spans 14 amino acids. The trim removed 2 bases at V and 6 bases at J, leaving 6 bases unmatched. The V gene's germline CDR1 is PRHDT and CDR2 FYEKMQ (reference sequence). The DNA for the CDR3 is TGTGCCAGCAGCTTACTAGACAGGGGTTTCGAGCAGTACTTC. Amino acids: CASSLLDRGFEQYF.